Here is one T cell receptor beta chain with its context. V shed 1 base and J 6 bases; nucleotides not matched to a gene: 9. CDR1 SGHRS and CDR2 YFSETQ come from the germline V gene. The CDR3 loop spans 16 amino acids. This sample is part of a study of T-cell reconstitution after alpha-beta-depleted transplantation in children. As it was prepared, the TCRbeta library received unique molecular identifiers. From the PCR reads, TCRdb called clonotypes with MiXCR, one entry per CDR3 protein. The table includes about 230,000 distinct CDR3 sequences, over 9.5% detected once. The TCR comes from a human donor who donated a stem cell graft to a child with SCID. The gene calls are TRBV5-1 and TRBJ1-2; the match to TRBD1 covers 10 bases. The sequenced sample was PBMCs from the stem cell graft donor, obtained from the stem cell graft. In DNA, the CDR3 is TGCGCCAGCAGCTTGATGGGTCCCGGGACAGGGGATGGCTACACCTTC. As protein: CASSLMGPGTGDGYTF.